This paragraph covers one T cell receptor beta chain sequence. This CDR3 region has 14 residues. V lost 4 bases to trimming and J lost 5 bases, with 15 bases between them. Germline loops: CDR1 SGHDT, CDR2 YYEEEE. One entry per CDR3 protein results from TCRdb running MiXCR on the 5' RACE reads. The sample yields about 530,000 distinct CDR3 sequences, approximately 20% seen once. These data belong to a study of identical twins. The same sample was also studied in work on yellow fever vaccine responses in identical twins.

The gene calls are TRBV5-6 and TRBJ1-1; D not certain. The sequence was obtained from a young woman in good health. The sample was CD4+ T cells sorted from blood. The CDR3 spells CASSPPWVGTEAFF. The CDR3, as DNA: TGTGCCAGCAGCCCACCTTGGGTCGGGACTGAAGCTTTCTTT. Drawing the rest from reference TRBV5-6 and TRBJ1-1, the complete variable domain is DAGVTQSPTHLIKTRGQQVTLRCSPKSGHDTVSWYQQALGQGPQFIFQYYEEEERQRGNFPDRFSGHQFPNYSSELNVNALLLGDSALYLCASSPPWVGTEAFFGQGTRLTVV.